This T cell receptor (beta chain) came from a study of T cell clonality in common variable immunodeficiency. Regarding the study as a whole: Reportedly, TCR beta sequences from common variable immunodeficiency showed fewer deletions and N-nucleotide insertions. CVID subjects showed higher TCRbeta clonality than healthy controls.

The CVID group had some 15 females and 25 to 30 males, mean age approximately 40. All CVID subjects were on immunoglobulin replacement for at least one year. Concerning this clone: Its antigen is as yet unknown.

The data were produced by immunoSEQ multiplex PCR, yet TCRdb's version contains in-frame clones alone and is incomplete. Recorded here are tens of thousands of clones, none singletons. The sample consisted of peripheral blood mononuclear cells. This receptor was obtained from a human donor with common variable immunodeficiency.

The CDR3 loop is CASSPTDRQNTEAFF. The DNA read from the CDR3 is TGTGCCAGCTCACCGACGGACAGGCAGAACACTGAA. V and J are TRBV18 and TRBJ1-1; 7 bases map to TRBD1. The CDR3 end is not reached by the read, which stops 3 residues before it; the germline J gene fills it in. Trimming took 3 bases from V and 1 from J; bases not matched to a gene: 5. CDR3 length equals 15 residues. CDR1 is KGHSH, CDR2 LQKENI, per germline.